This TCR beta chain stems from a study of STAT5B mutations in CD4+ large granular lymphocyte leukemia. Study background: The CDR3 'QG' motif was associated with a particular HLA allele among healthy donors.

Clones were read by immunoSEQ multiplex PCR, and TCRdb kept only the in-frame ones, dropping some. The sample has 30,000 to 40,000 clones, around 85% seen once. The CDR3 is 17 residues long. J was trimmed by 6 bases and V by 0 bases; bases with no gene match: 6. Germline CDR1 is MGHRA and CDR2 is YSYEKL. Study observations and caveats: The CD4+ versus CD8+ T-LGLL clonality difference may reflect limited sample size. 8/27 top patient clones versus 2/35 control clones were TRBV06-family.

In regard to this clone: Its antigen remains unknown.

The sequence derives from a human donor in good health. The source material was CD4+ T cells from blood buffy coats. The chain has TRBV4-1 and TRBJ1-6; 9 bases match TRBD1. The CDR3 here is CASSQDRGQGRNSPLHF. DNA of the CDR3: TGCGCCAGCAGCCAAGATAGGGGACAGGGCCGTAATTCACCCCTCCACTTT.